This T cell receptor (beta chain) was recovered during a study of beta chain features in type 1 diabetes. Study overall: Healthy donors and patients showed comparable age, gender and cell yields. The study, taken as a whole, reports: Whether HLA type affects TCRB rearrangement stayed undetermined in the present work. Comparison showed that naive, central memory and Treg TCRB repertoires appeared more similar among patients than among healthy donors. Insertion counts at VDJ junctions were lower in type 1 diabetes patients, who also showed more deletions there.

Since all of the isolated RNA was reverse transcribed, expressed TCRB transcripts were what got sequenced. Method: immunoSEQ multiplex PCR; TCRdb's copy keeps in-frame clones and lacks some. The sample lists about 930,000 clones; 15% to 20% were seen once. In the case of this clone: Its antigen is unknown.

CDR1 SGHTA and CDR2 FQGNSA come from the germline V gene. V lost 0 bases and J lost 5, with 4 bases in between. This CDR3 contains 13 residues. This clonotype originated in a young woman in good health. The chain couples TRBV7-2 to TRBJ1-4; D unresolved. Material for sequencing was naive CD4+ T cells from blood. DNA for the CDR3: TGTGCCAGCAGCTTAGCGGGCAATGAAAAACTGTTTTTT. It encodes CASSLAGNEKLFF.